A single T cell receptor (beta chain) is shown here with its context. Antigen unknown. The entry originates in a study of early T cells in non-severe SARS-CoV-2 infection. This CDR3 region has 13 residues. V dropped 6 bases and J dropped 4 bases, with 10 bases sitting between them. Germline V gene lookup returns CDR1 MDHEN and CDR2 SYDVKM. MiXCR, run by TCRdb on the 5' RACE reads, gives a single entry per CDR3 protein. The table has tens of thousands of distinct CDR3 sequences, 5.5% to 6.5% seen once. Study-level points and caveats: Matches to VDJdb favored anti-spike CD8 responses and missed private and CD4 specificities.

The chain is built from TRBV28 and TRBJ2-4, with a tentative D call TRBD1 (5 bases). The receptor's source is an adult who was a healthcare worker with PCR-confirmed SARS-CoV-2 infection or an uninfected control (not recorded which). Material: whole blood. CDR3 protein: CASRDSVKNIQYF. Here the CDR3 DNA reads TGTGCCAGCAGAGACAGCGTTAAAAACATTCAGTACTTC.